This passage covers 7 T cell receptor beta chains from one sample sequenced in a study of T cell responses to AZD1222 COVID-19 vaccine (dated by TCRdb to the early 2020s). In light of the paper, this sample's time point label describes: baseline before first vaccination. Receptors were amplified or captured by the immunoSEQ multiplex PCR assay. This is the immuneACCESS table as TCRdb keeps it, with only in-frame sequences that have V and J called. A part of the clones is gone; compared with another copy, unresolved V genes explain less than half, and the rest is unexplained. Counted in this sample were some 58,000 clones; approximately 88% of them appeared once. Jointly, the top ten make up approximately 14% of the sample. Sample: peripheral blood, taken on day 0 of AZD1222 vaccination. The source is an adult in good health.

The chain carries TRBV19 and TRBJ1-1, with TRBD1 matching 8 bases. J gave up 6 bases and V 5 bases, and 5 bases lay outside the gene matches. Germline values: CDR1 LNHDA, CDR2 SQIVND (reference sequence). The CDR3 extends over 13 amino acids. CDR3 coding DNA: TGTGCCAGTAGTTACAGGGGGACCGCTGAAGCTTTCTTT. The encoded protein is CASSYRGTAEAFF.

This rearrangement joins TRBV5-4 to TRBJ2-7; D is ambiguous. The CDR3 covers 15 residues. The V end was cut by 0 bases, the J end by 2 bases, with 12 bases between. CDR1 SGHNT and CDR2 YYREEE come from the germline V gene (reference sequence). CDR3 amino acids: CASSLERVGTYEQYF. CDR3 in DNA: TGTGCCAGCAGCTTGGAGCGCGTCGGAACCTACGAGCAGTACTTC.

This rearrangement joins TRBV2 to TRBJ2-7; D may be TRBD1 (5 bases). The germline V gene encodes CDR1 SNHLY and CDR2 FYNNEI. This CDR3 region has 12 residues. Trimming removed 6 bases at V and 5 bases at J, with 11 bases between. Here the CDR3 reads CASSGRADEQYF. Here the CDR3 DNA reads TGTGCCAGCAGCGGCAGGGCGGACGAGCAGTACTTC.

The chain links TRBV7-2 to TRBJ1-1, with 9 positions matching TRBD1. Trimming at V came to 3 bases and at J to 4 bases, leaving 0 bases not matched to a gene. Germline CDR1 is SGHTA and CDR2 is FQGNSA. The CDR3 contains 13 residues. The CDR3 region is CASSLTGGTEAFF. For the CDR3, the DNA is TGTGCCAGCAGCTTGACAGGGGGCACTGAAGCTTTCTTT.

The chain has TRBV19 and TRBJ1-2, with TRBD1 matching over 9 bases. CDR1 is LNHDA, CDR2 SQIVND, per germline (reference sequence). CDR3 length equals 13 residues. The V and J ends lost 8 bases and 6 bases, in that order; junction bases with no gene match: 7. CDR3 protein: CASETGTGNGYTF. In nucleotides, the CDR3 is TGTGCCAGTGAGACCGGGACAGGGAATGGCTACACCTTC.

The chain carries TRBV5-1 and TRBJ2-3; 12 bases match TRBD2. Germline assignment: CDR1 SGHRS and CDR2 YFSETQ. The CDR3 length is 16 residues. Germline trimming cut 4 bases from V and 3 bases from J; bases unmatched to any gene: 6. The CDR3 DNA sequence: TGCGCCAGCAGCCAAGAGACTAGCGGGAGTACAGATACGCAGTATTTT. Translating it yields CASSQETSGSTDTQYF.

This chain connects TRBV25-1 to TRBJ1-6; TRBD1 is a possible D gene (6 bases). The CDR3 has 13 amino acids. Germline-derived CDR1 and CDR2 are MGHDK and SYGVNS. V was cut by 8 bases and J by 7 bases, with 12 bases left in between. The CDR3 loop reads CASPHRVNSPLHF. CDR3 sequence (DNA): TGTGCCAGCCCGCACAGGGTAAATTCACCCCTCCACTTT.